Given below is one T cell receptor (beta chain) in context. Its antigen is not identified. This is likely a read error, given that the CDR3 carries no conserved phenylalanine or tryptophan at its end. This specimen comes from a study of tumor-infiltrating lymphocytes in primary liver carcinoma. For the study at large: The study included patients who were men and women aged 30 to 69 years. The study obtained roughly 3.5 to 8 million productive TCRbeta reads per sample, similar across tissue types. Points from the study as a whole: When set against blood, tumors had a significantly higher top-250-clone fraction (p = 0.039).

This CDR3 region has 15 residues. The V gene's germline CDR1 is SQVTM and CDR2 ANQGSEA. The input was 450 to 550 ng total RNA; TCR beta cDNA was made from it with a constant-region primer. Three nested multiplex PCR rounds, a slightly modified ARM-PCR method, built the TCR beta libraries. Each of the first two PCR rounds ran approximately 11 cycles with TRBV1-TRBV30 forward and C-beta reverse primers. One entry per CDR3 protein results from TCRdb running MiXCR on the multiplex PCR reads. The data show 99,000 or so distinct CDR3 sequences, approximately 82% seen once. The source material, 20-30 mg of unsorted bulk tissue, was used to co-extract RNA and DNA. There were over 85% viable tumor cells in every single sample of tumor.

The origin of this receptor is a man in his forties with primary liver carcinoma and hepatitis B virus infection. Sequencing used liver tumor tissue from sampling region 3. Subset here: tumor region T3, left-lateral pole. V usage is TRBV29-1 and J usage is TRBJ2-1; 15 bases are a match to TRBD2. CDR3 DNA: TGCATGGTTGGACTAGCGGGAGGGTTCTACAATGAGCAGTTCATC. Translation: CMVGLAGGFYNEQFI.